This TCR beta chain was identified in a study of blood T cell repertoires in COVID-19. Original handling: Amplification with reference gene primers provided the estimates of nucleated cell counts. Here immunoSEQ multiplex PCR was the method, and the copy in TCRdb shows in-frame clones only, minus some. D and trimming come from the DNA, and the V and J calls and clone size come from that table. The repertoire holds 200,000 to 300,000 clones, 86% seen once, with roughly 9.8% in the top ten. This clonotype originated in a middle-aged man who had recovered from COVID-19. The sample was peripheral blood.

In nucleotides, the CDR3 is TGTGCCAGCAGCGGGCCGGGACTAGCGGCTACCCAGTACTTC. Translation: CASSGPGLAATQYF. The chain recombines TRBV7-9 with TRBJ2-5, with 11 bases that match TRBD2. CDR1 is SEHNR and CDR2 is FQNEAQ in the germline V gene (reference sequence). V was clipped by 5 bases and J by 8 bases; unmatched bases: 7. This CDR3 is built from 14 residues.